What follows are 23 T cell receptor beta chains derived from one specimen sequenced in a study of cytomegalovirus exposure and HLA in healthy donors. Amplification used 60 Vbeta primers and 13 Jbeta primers. The assay was immunoSEQ multiplex PCR, and TCRdb's table has in-frame clones only and misses some. The sample consists of about 170,000 clones, around 68% of them appearing once. Sequenced material: PBMCs. Every receptor here comes from a man aged 35 to 55 in good health and CMV-seronegative.

On this clone: The identical CDR3 is also encoded by other nucleotide sequences in the sample. V usage is TRBV19 and J usage is TRBJ2-7, with 7 bases that match TRBD1. V was pared by 6 bases and J by 3 bases, with 2 bases of the junction left unmatched. The CDR3 is 12 residues long. The V gene's germline CDR1 is LNHDA and CDR2 SQIVND (reference sequence). The CDR3 region has the DNA TGTGCCAGTAGCTCAGGGGGCTACGAGCAGTACTTC. Protein sequence: CASSSGGYEQYF.

J is TRBJ2-7 and V is TRBV29-1; 10 positions agree with TRBD1. The V gene end was trimmed by 6 bases and the J gene end by 2 bases; junction bases not matched to a gene: 10. This CDR3 is 15 amino acids long. Germline CDR1 is SQVTM and CDR2 is ANQGSEA. CDR3 region: CSVSTGTGDPYEQYF. The CDR3 DNA reads TGCAGCGTGAGTACCGGGACAGGGGATCCCTACGAGCAGTACTTC.

CDR3 amino acids: CASSLADRGWGNEQFF. CDR3 nucleotides: TGCGCCAGCAGCTTGGCTGACAGGGGGTGGGGCAATGAGCAGTTCTTC. V gene TRBV5-1 combines with J gene TRBJ2-1; 9 bases are a match to TRBD1. This CDR3 has 16 residues. With V trimmed by 0 bases and J by 6 bases, 7 bases remained unmatched. The germline V gene has CDR1 SGHRS and CDR2 YFSETQ.

J is TRBJ2-2 and V is TRBV7-3; 8 bases fit TRBD2. J lost 1 base, V lost 4 bases, and 5 bases had no gene match. CDR1 is SGHTA and CDR2 is FQGTGA in the germline V gene. The CDR3 totals 16 residues. CDR3 sequence (DNA): TGTGCCAGCAGCTACACTAGCGGAGAGAACACCGGGGAGCTGTTTTTT. Translation gives CASSYTSGENTGELFF.

This clone was seen more than once but under ten times. The gene calls are TRBV30 and TRBJ2-7; D ambiguous. The CDR3 extends over 15 amino acids. Germline-derived CDR1 and CDR2 are GTSNPN and SVGIG (reference sequence). V lost 3 bases and J 0 bases, leaving 15 bases between the germline ends. The CDR3 sequence is CAWSAQKVYSYEQYF. The CDR3 coding sequence is TGTGCCTGGAGCGCACAGAAGGTTTACTCCTACGAGCAGTACTTC.

Remarks on this clone: One end of the junction does not line up with germline, which may come from a read error. The sample has other DNA sequences that encode this CDR3 too. V usage is TRBV7-2 and J usage is TRBJ1-1; 9 nucleotides line up with TRBD1. Germline loops: CDR1 SGHTA, CDR2 FQGNSA. This CDR3 has 14 residues. The CDR3 reads CASREDRGSTEAFF. CDR3 sequence (DNA): TGTGCCAGCAGGGAGGACAGGGGAAGCACTGAAGCCTTCTTT.

The chain recombines TRBV11-2 with TRBJ2-7, with 8 bases fitting TRBD1. V lost 5 bases, J lost 0 bases, and 9 bases stayed unmatched. Germline V gene sequence: CDR1 SGHAT, CDR2 FQNNGV. The CDR3 is made up of 16 amino acids. The CDR3 reads CASSITGGKSSYEQYF. The CDR3 DNA is TGTGCCAGCAGCATTACAGGGGGAAAGAGCTCCTACGAGCAGTACTTC.

The V gene is TRBV4-2, the J gene TRBJ2-3; TRBD2 matches 9 bases. The CDR3 has 17 residues. V gave up 0 bases and J gave up 4 bases; unmatched junction bases: 8. Looked up from germline, CDR1 is LGHNA and CDR2 is YNFKEQ. CDR3 bases: TGTGCCAGCAGCCAAGATCCGGGCGGGGGGGCGGCAGATACGCAGTATTTT. The encoded protein is CASSQDPGGGAADTQYF.

In its sample, this clone was seen a few times. This chain uses TRBV2 with TRBJ2-7; the D gene is possibly TRBD1 (6 bases). This CDR3 spans 14 amino acids. CDR1 SNHLY and CDR2 FYNNEI come from the germline V gene. V lost 6 bases and J 2 bases, leaving 14 bases between the germline ends. CDR3 bases: TGTGCCAGCAGGCCCCCGGGACAAACCTACGAGCAGTACTTC. It specifies CASRPPGQTYEQYF.

This CDR3 is CASSLYGTGPYEQYF. CDR3 coding DNA: TGTGCCAGCAGCCTATATGGGACAGGGCCCTACGAGCAGTACTTC. The rearrangement links TRBV11-2 to TRBJ2-7; 9 bases map to TRBD1. Per germline, CDR1 SGHAT and CDR2 FQNNGV. The CDR3 sequence is 15 residues long. With 5 bases clipped from V and 2 bases from J, the junction kept 7 bases outside the gene matches.

A few counts support this clone. The chain employs TRBV10-3 and TRBJ2-1; TRBD1 is a possible D gene (5 bases). The CDR3 contains 13 residues. Trimming cost V 6 bases and J 8 bases, with 14 bases left between them. The germline V gene encodes CDR1 ENHRY and CDR2 SYGVKD. CDR3 sequence (DNA): TGTGCCATCAGCGCTGACAGTCCGCATGAGCAGTTCTTC. Its translation: CAISADSPHEQFF.

The J gene is TRBJ2-7, the V gene TRBV5-1, with 7 bases identical to TRBD1. V lost 0 bases and J lost 3; bases outside the gene matches: 6. This CDR3 is 15 amino acids long. Germline values: CDR1 SGHRS, CDR2 YFSETQ. CDR3 amino acids: CASSLAGTANYEQYF. The DNA of the CDR3 is TGCGCCAGCAGCTTGGCCGGGACAGCTAACTACGAGCAGTACTTC.

This clone was seen a few times. An end of the junction does not agree with germline; a read error may underlie this. This chain links TRBV7-9 with TRBJ1-2; D may be TRBD1 (6 bases). From germline, CDR1 is SEHNR and CDR2 FQNEAQ (reference sequence). This CDR3 has 16 residues. The CDR3 sequence: CSSSTTSGQGIYGYTF. The CDR3 DNA is TGTTCCAGCAGCACTACATCGGGACAAGGAATCTATGGCTACACCTTC.

V gene TRBV19 combines with J gene TRBJ1-1; 8 bases agree with TRBD1. The CDR3 is 15 residues long. CDR1 is LNHDA and CDR2 is SQIVND in the germline V gene (reference sequence). V shed 0 bases, J shed 1 base, and the junction held 1 base outside the gene matches. The chain's CDR3 is CASSIEGQGNTEAFF. In DNA form, the CDR3 reads TGTGCCAGTAGTATAGAAGGACAGGGGAACACTGAAGCTTTCTTT.

This chain uses TRBV28 with TRBJ1-2, with a possible D match to TRBD1 (5 bases). V was clipped by 1 base and J by 0 bases, with 9 bases between them. CDR1 and CDR2 (germline): MDHEN, SYDVKM. CDR3 length: 15 amino acids. Here the CDR3 reads CASSLFVTANYGYTF. CDR3 coding DNA: TGTGCCAGCAGTTTATTCGTGACAGCTAACTATGGCTACACCTTC.

The chain links TRBV28 to TRBJ1-1, with D perhaps TRBD1 (5 bases). The V gene lost 6 bases and the J gene lost 4 bases, with 12 bases spanning the gap. This CDR3 comprises 13 residues. Germline CDR1 reads MDHEN; CDR2 reads SYDVKM. The CDR3 nucleotides are TGTGCCAGCAGCGGGGGTAGTGGCACTGAAGCTTTCTTT. This gives the protein CASSGGSGTEAFF.

This clone is a singleton in its sample. The rearrangement links TRBV5-1 to TRBJ2-1; 9 bases agree with TRBD1. The V segment lost 2 bases and the J segment 6 bases; nucleotides outside the gene matches: 15. Germline lookup yields CDR1 SGHRS and CDR2 YFSETQ. The CDR3 extends over 18 amino acids. For the CDR3, the DNA is TGCGCCAGCAGCTTTACTAACCCCGGGACAGGGATGAGCAATGAGCAGTTCTTC. Residues: CASSFTNPGTGMSNEQFF.

A few counts support this clone. The rearrangement links TRBV7-9 to TRBJ1-2, with 8 bases aligning to TRBD1. The junction had 9 bases not matched to a gene; V was cut back by 5 bases and J by 7 bases. Per germline, CDR1 SEHNR and CDR2 FQNEAQ (reference sequence). CDR3 size: 14 residues. This chain's CDR3 is CASSPRTGMGGYTF. The CDR3 DNA is TGTGCCAGCAGCCCCCGGACAGGGATGGGTGGCTACACCTTC.

The chain links TRBV7-2 to TRBJ2-7, with TRBD2 identical over 8 bases. CDR1 is SGHTA and CDR2 is FQGNSA in the germline V gene. The V segment lost 3 bases and the J segment 7 bases; nucleotides outside the gene matches: 8. This CDR3 has 14 amino acids. CDR3 sequence reads: CASSFTSGGGEQYF. The DNA of the CDR3 is TGTGCCAGCAGCTTTACTAGCGGAGGGGGAGAGCAGTACTTC.

About this clone itself: The sample carries other DNA sequences with the same CDR3. The genes are TRBV27 and TRBJ2-7; D remains ambiguous. Trimming took off 4 bases at V and 2 bases at J, with 12 bases between the two ends. The CDR3 totals 14 residues. The germline CDR1 and CDR2 sequences are MNHEY and SMNVEV (reference sequence). The DNA for the CDR3 is TGTGCCAGCAGTTCGCCGGGTCAAACCTACGAGCAGTACTTC. Translated: CASSSPGQTYEQYF.

The chain combines TRBV11-2 with TRBJ2-6; 11 bases fit TRBD1. V lost 3 bases, J lost 11 bases, and 6 bases stayed unmatched. The CDR3 loop spans 15 amino acids. Germline V gene sequence: CDR1 SGHAT, CDR2 FQNNGV. CDR3 protein: CASSLGQGVLDVLTF. CDR3 DNA: TGTGCCAGCAGCTTGGGACAGGGGGTGTTGGACGTCCTGACTTTC. Based on the CDR3 plus reference TRBV11-2 and TRBJ2-6, the full variable domain is EAGVAQSPRYKIIEKRQSVAFWCNPISGHATLYWYQQILGQGPKLLIQFQNNGVVDDSQLPKDRFSAERLKGVDSTLKIQPAKLEDSAVYLCASSLGQGVLDVLTFGAGSRLTVL.

CDR3 region: CASSPRDRPKEDGELFF. The CDR3 DNA reads as TGTGCCAGCAGCCCTCGGGACAGGCCCAAGGAAGACGGGGAGCTGTTTTTT. This rearrangement joins TRBV9 to TRBJ2-2; 8 bases match TRBD1. There are 17 residues in the CDR3. The junction had 15 bases not matched to a gene; V was cut back by 4 bases and J by 7 bases. Germline V gene lookup returns CDR1 SGDLS and CDR2 YYNGEE. Complete variable domain (other parts from reference TRBV9 and TRBJ2-2): DSGVTQTPKHLITATGQRVTLRCSPRSGDLSVYWYQQSLDQGLQFLIQYYNGEERAKGNILERFSAQQFPDLHSELNLSSLELGDSALYFCASSPRDRPKEDGELFFGEGSRLTVL.

The J gene is TRBJ1-1, the V gene TRBV5-1; no clear D. The CDR3 length is 14 residues. The V gene lost 4 bases and the J gene lost 2 bases, with 12 bases spanning the gap. The V gene's germline CDR1 is SGHRS and CDR2 YFSETQ. The CDR3 DNA follows: TGCGCCAGCAGCGTCGGAGGGAGCAACACTGAAGCTTTCTTT. It translates to CASSVGGSNTEAFF.